This T cell receptor (beta chain) is from a study of T cells in localized non-small cell lung cancer (dated by TCRdb to 2020 to 2022). For the study in its entirety: Comparing tumors with uninvolved tumor-adjacent lungs, the study looked at the T cell repertoires of 200 to 250 patients with early-stage NSCLC. All 250 or so NSCLC patients in the cohort were treatment-naive and had localized lung tumors that were resected. A mean age of roughly 66 years was recorded for the NSCLC patients, of whom under 150 were male and 100 to 110 were female. Overall results and qualifications from the work: Of the top 100 tumor clones, a median of roughly 53 were detected in paired uninvolved adjacent lung; approximately 30 were also among that lung's top 100. Because the study design was exploratory, TCR variables were selected using unadjusted p-values without false-discovery rate correction. Longer overall survival was associated with higher blood T cell density, whereas shorter survival was associated with higher adjacent-lung clonality. Multi-region tumor sequencing was not performed, so intratumor heterogeneity could not be excluded. Uninvolved tumor-adjacent lung showed the highest T cell clonality, higher than tumor, which suggests more focused antigenic responses in the adjacent lung.

TCR beta CDR3 regions were sequenced from DNA using the immunoSEQ Assay. The study's own analysis went as follows. T cell density was computed as TCR beta template counts normalized to usable DNA estimated by amplifying housekeeping genes. The preseqR package was used to estimate richness by extrapolating to 400,000 templates for PBMC samples and to 120,000 templates for tissue samples. Clonality was taken to be one minus Pielou's evenness. Tissue-enriched TCRs were identified through differential abundance testing performed on productive amino-acid clonotypes, with a minimum total count of 5 and an alpha of 0.1. The Jaccard Index and the Morisita Overlap Index were used to quantify repertoire overlap between compartments. GLIPH grouped TCR beta CDR3s together with public tetramer-defined viral CDR3s, and a viral motif had to include at least three viral sequences and also show V-gene enrichment. Imported from immuneACCESS, the table was reduced by TCRdb to in-frame sequences with V and J called. These copies leave out some clones; in studies compared against another copy, an unresolved V gene accounts for under half, and the cause of the remainder is not known. V, J and clone size are those of that table, while D and trimming were read from the DNA. For this sample the table gives 25,000 to 30,000 clones, of which roughly 84% were detected only once. The ten biggest clones cover roughly 4.8% of the sample.

At diagnosis, peripheral blood, uninvolved tumor-adjacent lung and tumor were collected and stored as a combination of fresh-frozen and FFPE material. For TCR repertoire profiling, blood samples were analyzed in the form of peripheral blood mononuclear cells. The germline V gene (reference sequence) gives CDR1 as WNHNN and CDR2 as SYGVQD. V lost 7 bases and J lost 1 base; the stretch between them is 25 bases long. The CDR3 numbers 18 residues from cysteine through phenylalanine. The DNA shown is the 54-base CDR3, in frame from base 1. A remark on this clone: The antigen it binds to is not known. Nothing much larger sits one base from this clone, and base qualities are not available.

Recombination joined TRBV10-1 with TRBJ1-1; the D segment could be TRBD1, given 5 matching bases. The clonotype was recovered from a man aged 40-75 years with stage III lung adenocarcinoma. The sequenced sample was peripheral blood mononuclear cells, obtained before any cancer treatment. The nucleotide sequence is TGCGCCAGCACGAAGACGATCCAAACGACAGCGAAGAACACTGAAGCTTTCTTT. It encodes CASTKTIQTTAKNTEAFF.